Each of the 6 T cell receptor beta chains below was sequenced from the same sample in a study of CD8 T cells in ankylosing spondylitis. TCRdb passed the 5' RACE reads through MiXCR, listing each CDR3 protein once. Here the sample spans hundreds of thousands of distinct CDR3 sequences, approximately 8.4% being singletons. The sequenced sample was blood, either unsorted or a sorted T cell fraction (not recorded which). These receptors were taken from a female donor with ankylosing spondylitis or in good health (not recorded which).

This clonotype was detected a few times. This sequence joins TRBV7-9 and TRBJ2-5; weak D call: TRBD2 (5 bases). CDR1 SEHNR and CDR2 FQNEAQ come from the germline V gene (reference sequence). The length of the CDR3 is 15 residues. With 5 bases removed from V and 1 base from J, the gap between germline ends came to 14 bases. This CDR3 is CASSRGYGSQETQYF. The CDR3 nucleotides read TGTGCCAGCAGCCGCGGGTACGGGTCCCAAGAGACCCAGTACTTC.

At least ten counts were recorded for this clonotype. The chain is built from TRBV14 and TRBJ2-7, with D unclear. Germline CDR1 is SGHDN and CDR2 is FVKESK. The V gene lost 4 bases and the J gene lost 3 bases, with 4 bases spanning the gap. This CDR3 has 11 amino acids. CDR3: CASSPHYEQYF. For the CDR3, the DNA is TGTGCCAGCAGCCCGCACTACGAGCAGTACTTC.

J is TRBJ1-5 and V is TRBV6-2 or TRBV6-3; weak D call: TRBD1 (6 bases). V gave up 6 bases and J gave up 0 bases, with 21 bases separating them. Germline CDR1 reads MNHEY; CDR2 reads SVGEGT. This CDR3 has 18 amino acids. CDR3 coding DNA: TGTGCCAGCAGCTCGGGACACCTGAGGGGCTATAGCAATCAGCCCCAGCATTTT. Translation: CASSSGHLRGYSNQPQHF.

This clonotype has at least ten counts. The chain has TRBV24-1 and TRBJ2-1; no clear D gene. Germline CDR1 reads KGHDR; CDR2 reads SFDVKD. The CDR3 consists of 13 residues. V was cut by 4 bases and J by 3 bases, with 6 bases left in between. Here the CDR3 reads CATSDTDYNEQFF. CDR3 sequence (DNA): TGTGCCACCAGTGACACGGACTACAATGAGCAGTTCTTC.

Ten or more counts support this clonotype. The CDR3 loop is CASSQAASGRDEQFF. The CDR3, as DNA: TGCGCCAGCAGCCAAGCTGCTAGCGGGAGAGATGAGCAGTTCTTC. The gene calls are TRBV4-3 and TRBJ2-1; 10 bases fit TRBD2. Germline V gene lookup returns CDR1 LGHNA and CDR2 YSLEER. This CDR3 has 15 residues. Losses at the gene ends were 1 base for V and 8 bases for J; bases not matched to a gene: 5.

This clonotype was counted many times. J is TRBJ2-7 and V is TRBV29-1; 9 bases align to TRBD2. The J segment lost 3 bases and the V segment lost 7 bases, leaving 7 bases of the junction unmatched. The germline V gene has CDR1 SQVTM and CDR2 ANQGSEA. The CDR3 spans 13 residues. CDR3 sequence: CSAAGGANYEQYF. The CDR3 DNA sequence: TGCAGCGCCGCGGGGGGGGCGAACTACGAGCAGTACTTC.